These 28 T cell receptor beta chains came from one sample sequenced in a study of CD8+CD57+ T cells in acquired aplastic anemia. CD8+CD57+ cell expansion had been shown by flow cytometry in patients chosen for sequencing. CDR3 and TCR beta VDJ profiling relied on genomic DNA as the template. One entry per CDR3 protein results from TCRdb running MiXCR on the reads. The profile shows fewer than 300,000 distinct CDR3 sequences, 65% to 90% of them singletons. The sample consisted of sorted CD4+, CD8+, or CD8+CD57+ T cells (not recorded which) from PBMCs. These receptor sequences come from a human donor with aplastic anemia.

For this clonotype: The conserved final phenylalanine or tryptophan is absent from the CDR3, which likely points to a read error. It is unclear where the CDR3 begins or ends on the DNA, so no DNA is shown, and the CDR3 is as TCRdb lists it. The chain recombines TRBV9 with TRBJ2-3; the table gives TRBD1 as D, unverified against the DNA. Germline V gene lookup returns CDR1 SGDLS and CDR2 YYNGEE. Ends included, the CDR3 has 13 residues. The CDR3 protein is CASSAGAGQGDTL.

This clonotype showed up just once. This chain uses TRBV19 with TRBJ2-7, with 7 bases aligning to TRBD2. Looked up from germline, CDR1 is LNHDA and CDR2 is SQIVND (reference sequence). There are 16 residues in the CDR3. The CDR3 is CASRMGGETYNEEFFV. The CDR3 DNA sequence: TGTGCCAGCAGGATGGGGGGGGAAACCTACAATGAGGAGTTCTTCGTC.

As concerns this clonotype: An end of the junction differs from the germline gene, which may be a read error. The V call is TRBV11-3, the J call TRBJ1-1; maybe TRBD1 (5 bases). The CDR3 covers 13 residues. Germline V CDR1 and CDR2: SGHNT, YENEEA. The CDR3 region is CASSFNLTGEASF. The DNA for the CDR3 is TGTGCCAGCAGCTTCAATCTAACAGGTGAAGCTTCCTTT.

In its sample, this clonotype was seen a few times. The rearrangement joins TRBV9 to TRBJ2-7; TRBD1 agrees at 9 bases. The germline gives CDR1 SGDLS, CDR2 YYNGEE. The trim removed 0 bases at V and 2 bases at J, leaving 12 bases unmatched. The CDR3 is 18 residues long. The DNA of the CDR3 is TGTGCCAGCAGCGTAGGGGGACAGGGCACAGATACGCCCTACGAGCAGTACGTC. The encoded protein is CASSVGGQGTDTPYEQYV.

Ten or more counts support this clonotype. V gene TRBV29-1 combines with J gene TRBJ1-5, with D unclear. The CDR3 consists of 13 residues. From germline, CDR1 is SQVTM and CDR2 ANQGSEA. Trimming took off 8 bases at V and 2 bases at J, with 13 bases between the two ends. CDR3 in DNA: TGCAGCCCTCAAGTTGAGGGCAATCAGCCCCAGCATTTT. Its translation: CSPQVEGNQPQHF.

Note on this clonotype: One end of the junction fails to match germline, which may point to a read error. The chain recombines TRBV5-4 with TRBJ2-5; D ambiguous. Germline V gene sequence: CDR1 SGHNT, CDR2 YYREEE (reference sequence). The CDR3 runs to 14 residues. DNA for the CDR3: TGTGCCTGCAGCTTTACTACCGACCAAGAGACCCAGTACTTC. Its protein product is CACSFTTDQETQYF. Full variable domain (rest looked up from reference TRBV5-4 and TRBJ2-5): ETGVTQSPTHLIKTRGQQVTLRCSSQSGHNTVSWYQQALGQGPQFIFQYYREEENGRGNFPPRFSGLQFPNYSSELNVNALELDDSALYLCACSFTTDQETQYFGPGTRLLVL.

This clonotype was seen a few times. The V gene is TRBV7-3, the J gene TRBJ2-7, with 9 bases fitting TRBD2. Trimming at V came to 2 bases and at J to 7 bases, leaving 6 bases not matched to a gene. This CDR3 region has 14 residues. CDR1 and CDR2 from the germline V gene are SGHTA and FQGTGA. The DNA of the CDR3 is TGTGCCAGCAGCTTAGCGGGAGGGGCCTGGGAGCAGTACGTC. Translation gives CASSLAGGAWEQYV.

The CDR3 region is CASGGAGVGYEQYF. For the CDR3, the DNA is TGTGCCAGCGGAGGAGCTGGGGTAGGCTACGAGCAGTACTTC. This chain links TRBV14 with TRBJ2-7, with a possible D match to TRBD2 (5 bases). V was clipped by 8 bases and J by 3 bases, with 17 bases between them. Germline V gene data show CDR1 as SGHDN and CDR2 as FVKESK. The CDR3 totals 14 residues.

The rearrangement uses TRBV9 and TRBJ2-6; D unclear. Deletions cut 0 bases from V and 11 bases from J, with 21 bases between. The CDR3 runs to 17 residues. Germline CDR1 reads SGDLS; CDR2 reads YYNGEE. CDR3 nucleotide sequence: TGTGCCAGCAGCGTAGGGGTCTCGAGCTCTCAGCCCCACGTCCTGACTTTC. This encodes CASSVGVSSSQPHVLTF.

This chain links TRBV20-1 with TRBJ1-2; weak D call: TRBD1 (6 bases). The CDR3 is 15 amino acids. V was clipped by 0 bases and J by 1 base, with 12 bases between them. Germline lookup yields CDR1 DFQATT and CDR2 SNEGSKA (reference sequence). This CDR3 is CSARDARDNNYGYTF. The CDR3 DNA is TGCAGTGCTAGAGATGCGAGGGACAATAACTATGGCTACACCTTC.

As concerns this clonotype: The CDR3 end shows no conserved phenylalanine or tryptophan, and so a read error is likely. Because the CDR3's place on the DNA is in doubt, the DNA is left out and the CDR3 is given as listed by TCRdb. This chain connects TRBV2 to TRBJ2-7; TRBD2 reflects the table's D call only, with no check against the DNA. In germline, CDR1 is SNHLY, CDR2 FYNNEI. The CDR3 is 14 amino acids long, termini counted. The CDR3 protein is CASSASSGGYDKYL.

CDR3 region: CASSEEGTAYEQYF. CDR3 DNA sequence: TGTGCCAGCAGTGAAGAAGGGACAGCGTACGAGCAGTACTTC. The chain recombines TRBV25-1 with TRBJ2-7; 7 bases are a match to TRBD1. Germline assignment: CDR1 MGHDK and CDR2 SYGVNS. Germline trimming cut 2 bases from V and 4 bases from J; bases unmatched to any gene: 5. CDR3 length: 14 residues.

The gene calls are TRBV30 and TRBJ2-3; the D is unclear. The CDR3 covers 14 residues. The V end was cut by 3 bases, the J end by 0 bases, with 10 bases between. Germline V CDR1 and CDR2: GTSNPN, SVGIG (reference sequence). CDR3 nucleotides: TGTGCCTGGAGCCAACTGGGGAGCACAGATACGCAGTATTTT. Translating gives CAWSQLGSTDTQYF.

For this clonotype: The junction departs from the called germline gene at one end, perhaps through a read error. V gene TRBV5-1 combines with J gene TRBJ2-3; TRBD1 is a possible D gene (5 bases). Germline V gives CDR1 SGHRS, CDR2 YFSETQ. The CDR3 contains 14 residues. This CDR3 reads CASSLQDNPDTQYF. The CDR3 DNA reads TGTGCCAGCAGCTTACAGGACAATCCCGATACGCAGTATTTT.

V gene TRBV7-8 combines with J gene TRBJ2-2, with unresolved D. The CDR3 sequence is 14 residues long. Trimming pared 4 bases from V and 1 base from J, leaving 7 bases between. In germline, CDR1 is SGHVS, CDR2 FQNEAQ. CDR3 nucleotides: TGTGCCAGCAGCTACCAGGAGAACACCGGGGAGCTGTTTTTT. Translating gives CASSYQENTGELFF. Filled out from reference TRBV7-8 and TRBJ2-2, the complete variable domain reads GAGVSQSPRYKVAKRGQDVALRCDPISGHVSLFWYQQALGQGPEFLTYFQNEAQLDKSGLPSDRFFAERPEGSVSTLKIQRTQQEDSAVYLCASSYQENTGELFFGEGSRLTVL.

This clonotype was counted a single time. The missing conserved phenylalanine or tryptophan at the end of this CDR3 makes a read error likely. The limits of the CDR3 on the DNA are not certain, so only TCRdb's listed CDR3 is given. The rearrangement uses TRBV9 and TRBJ2-3; the D call of TRBD1 is as the table states it, not checked on the DNA. Germline CDR1 is SGDLS and CDR2 is YYNGEE. Termini included, the CDR3 measures 13 amino acids. CDR3 sequence: CASGDGGSSNQSL.

V gene TRBV7-3 combines with J gene TRBJ2-1, with D perhaps TRBD2 (6 bases). V was pared by 2 bases and J by 8 bases, with 16 bases between. CDR1 and CDR2 (germline): SGHTA, FQGTGA. CDR3 size: 15 residues. CDR3 coding DNA: TGTGCCAGCAGCTTATCAGGCGGAGGGCAAGATGAGCAGTTCTTC. This encodes CASSLSGGGQDEQFF.

On this clonotype: Since the CDR3 does not end with the conserved phenylalanine or tryptophan, this likely comes from a read error. The limits of the CDR3 on the DNA are not certain, so only TCRdb's listed CDR3 is given. The J gene is TRBJ2-1, the V gene TRBV7-2; the table calls TRBD1, which could not be checked here. The CDR3 has 13 amino acids, counting both end residues. Germline CDR1 SGHTA, CDR2 FQGNSA. CDR3 region: CASSGGGGHEQLL.

This clonotype was observed once. At one boundary the junction diverges from the germline segment, which might be a read error. The rearrangement joins TRBV14 to TRBJ1-6; D unclear. Looked up from germline, CDR1 is SGHDN and CDR2 is FVKESK. The CDR3 is 14 residues long. CDR3 sequence: CASNQGFSNSPLHF. Written as DNA, the CDR3 is TGTGCCAGCAACCAAGGGTTCAGTAATTCACCCCTCCACTTT.

Worth noting for this clonotype: Since the CDR3 does not end with the conserved phenylalanine or tryptophan, this likely comes from a read error. CDR3 residues: CASGDGGAETQYP. The CDR3 DNA follows: TGTGCCAGCGGGGACGGGGGCGCAGAGACCCAGTATCCC. This chain joins TRBV7-4 and TRBJ2-3; D is tentatively TRBD1 or TRBD2 (6 bases each). The germline CDR1 and CDR2 sequences are SGHVT and SQSDAQ. V lost 8 bases and J lost 12, with 21 bases in between. This CDR3 has 13 amino acids.

This chain uses TRBV2 with TRBJ2-5; D uncertain. V lost 5 bases and J 10 bases, leaving 20 bases between the germline ends. Germline V gives CDR1 SNHLY, CDR2 FYNNEI. This CDR3 region has 14 residues. Written as DNA, the CDR3 is TGTGCCAGCAGTCCGACGTCGATCTACAATAACCAGTACTTC. The encoded protein is CASSPTSIYNNQYF.

V and J are TRBV7-9 and TRBJ2-6; 8 nucleotides match TRBD2. Germline V lookup: CDR1 SEHNR, CDR2 FQNEAQ (reference sequence). The V and J ends lost 7 bases and 4 bases, in that order; junction bases with no gene match: 12. CDR3 length equals 17 residues. The CDR3 nucleotides read TGTGCCAGCACCCTCGGGAGGGGCCCCTCAGGGGCCAACGTCCTGACTTTC. Translating it yields CASTLGRGPSGANVLTF.

The sample holds one count of this clonotype. At one of its ends the junction is not consistent with the germline gene, which may arise from a read error. The chain couples TRBV7-6 to TRBJ2-3, with D possibly matching TRBD2 (5 bases). The germline gives CDR1 SGHVS, CDR2 FNYEAQ. The CDR3 is made up of 14 amino acids. As DNA, the CDR3 is TGTGCCAGCAGCTCGGCCAGAGGGCATTCTCCGCAGTACTTT. As protein: CASSSARGHSPQYF.

In DNA, the CDR3 is TGCAGTGCTAGTCGGGGGCGGGAGGAGATCACAGATACGCAGCATTTT. Translated: CSASRGREEITDTQHF. The chain carries TRBV20-1 and TRBJ2-3; D might be TRBD1 (6 bases). The DNA end is more similar to TRBJ1-5, so the J call may be wrong. CDR1 is DFQATT, CDR2 SNEGSKA, per germline (reference sequence). This CDR3 has 16 residues.

The chain has TRBV29-1 and TRBJ2-1, with D tentatively TRBD2 (5 bases). This CDR3 comprises 13 residues. CDR1 and CDR2 (germline): SQVTM, ANQGSEA. Trimming cost V 6 bases and J 6 bases, with 15 bases left between them. CDR3 DNA sequence: TGCAGCGTGGACCGAACGGGGTCCAATGAGCAGTTCTTC. Translating it yields CSVDRTGSNEQFF.

Concerning this clonotype itself: At one boundary the junction diverges from the germline segment, which might be a read error. The chain has TRBV7-3 and TRBJ2-5; the match to TRBD2 covers 7 bases. Per the germline V gene, CDR1 is SGHTA and CDR2 is FQGTGA. The CDR3 is 14 amino acids. In DNA, the CDR3 is TGTGCCACCAGCAGAAGCCCTAGCGGAGAGAACCAGCACTTC. It is translated as CATSRSPSGENQHF.

In its sample, this clonotype was seen a few times. The chain links TRBV7-8 to TRBJ2-1, with D perhaps TRBD2 (6 bases). The CDR3 runs to 16 residues. The germline V gene encodes CDR1 SGHVS and CDR2 FQNEAQ. The V and J ends lost 0 bases and 13 bases respectively, with 22 bases between them. CDR3 bases: TGTGCCAGCAGCTTAGCGGGAGGTCCCGATAGCGAGGATCAGTTCTTC. Translating gives CASSLAGGPDSEDQFF.

The chain combines TRBV9 with TRBJ1-1; D is unresolved. Germline V gene sequence: CDR1 SGDLS, CDR2 YYNGEE. This CDR3 spans 14 amino acids. V was clipped by 5 bases and J by 14 bases, with 25 bases between them. The CDR3 coding sequence is TGTGCCAGCAGTGAAGCGGGGAACATTCAGTACGTCTTCTTT. It yields the protein CASSEAGNIQYVFF.